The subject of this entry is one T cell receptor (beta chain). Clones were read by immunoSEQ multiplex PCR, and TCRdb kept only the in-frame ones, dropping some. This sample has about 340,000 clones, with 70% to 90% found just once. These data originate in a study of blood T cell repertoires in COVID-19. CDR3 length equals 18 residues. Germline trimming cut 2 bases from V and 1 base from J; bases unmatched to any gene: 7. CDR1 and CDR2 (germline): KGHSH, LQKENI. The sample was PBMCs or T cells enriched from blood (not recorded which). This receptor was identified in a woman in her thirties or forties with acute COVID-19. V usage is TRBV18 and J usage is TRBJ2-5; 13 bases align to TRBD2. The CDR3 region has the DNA TGTGCCAGCTCACCATTACTAGCGGGAGGGTTGCCCCAAGAGACCCAGTACTTC. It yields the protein CASSPLLAGGLPQETQYF.